This T cell receptor beta chain derives from a study of blood T cell repertoires in COVID-19. Profiled with immunoSEQ multiplex PCR; TCRdb holds only in-frame clones, not every one. The profile shows under 300,000 clones, around 90% of them singletons. CDR3 length: 18 residues. Germline loops: CDR1 GTSNPN, CDR2 SVGIG (reference sequence). Trimming shortened V by 3 bases and J by 0 bases, and 23 bases separated the two germline ends. The sample consisted of PBMCs or T cells enriched from blood (not recorded which). This clonotype originated in a woman aged 45-60 years who had recovered from COVID-19. The chain joins TRBV30 to TRBJ1-2; D unclear. The CDR3 loop is CAWSPPRGLRIANYGYTF. The CDR3, as DNA: TGTGCCTGGAGCCCCCCCCGAGGGCTACGCATAGCTAACTATGGCTACACCTTC.